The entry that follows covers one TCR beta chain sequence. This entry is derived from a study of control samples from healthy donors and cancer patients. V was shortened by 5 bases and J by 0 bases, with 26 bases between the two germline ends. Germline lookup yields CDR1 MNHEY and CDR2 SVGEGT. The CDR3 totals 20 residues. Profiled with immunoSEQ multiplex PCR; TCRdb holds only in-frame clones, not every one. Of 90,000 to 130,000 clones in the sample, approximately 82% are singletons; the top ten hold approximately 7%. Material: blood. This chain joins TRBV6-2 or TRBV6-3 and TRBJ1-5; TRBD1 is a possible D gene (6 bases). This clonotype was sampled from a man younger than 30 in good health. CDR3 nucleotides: TGTGCCAGCAGTGGCCGAGTACAGGGAGAGGATGTGGGTAGCAATCAGCCCCAGCATTTT. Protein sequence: CASSGRVQGEDVGSNQPQHF.